The clone carrying this T cell receptor (beta chain) was observed a handful of times. Germline V gene data show CDR1 as SGHTA and CDR2 as FQGTGA. The V segment lost 5 bases and the J segment 8 bases; nucleotides outside the gene matches: 3. The CDR3 totals 12 residues. This entry is derived from a study of tumor-infiltrating lymphocytes in primary liver carcinoma. A primer in the constant region served to generate TCR beta cDNA from roughly 520 ng of total RNA. Generation of the TCR beta libraries relied on three nested multiplex PCR rounds using slightly modified ARM-PCR. For around 9 cycles apiece, the opening two PCR rounds ran with TRBV1-TRBV30 forward primers and a C-beta reverse primer. TCRdb reprocessed the multiplex PCR reads via MiXCR and lists one record per CDR3 protein. The table has tens of thousands of distinct CDR3 sequences, roughly 73% seen once; the top ten hold around 40%. Joint extraction of RNA and DNA used 20-30 mg of bulk tissue that was unsorted.

The chain is built from TRBV7-3 and TRBJ1-1, with 9 bases identical to TRBD1. This clonotype was sampled from a woman younger than 45 with primary liver carcinoma and hepatitis B virus infection. The sequenced sample consisted of tumor-adjacent normal liver tissue. The CDR3 protein is CASSAGQGEAFF. Written as DNA, the CDR3 is TGTGCCAGCAGCGCAGGACAGGGGGAAGCTTTCTTT.